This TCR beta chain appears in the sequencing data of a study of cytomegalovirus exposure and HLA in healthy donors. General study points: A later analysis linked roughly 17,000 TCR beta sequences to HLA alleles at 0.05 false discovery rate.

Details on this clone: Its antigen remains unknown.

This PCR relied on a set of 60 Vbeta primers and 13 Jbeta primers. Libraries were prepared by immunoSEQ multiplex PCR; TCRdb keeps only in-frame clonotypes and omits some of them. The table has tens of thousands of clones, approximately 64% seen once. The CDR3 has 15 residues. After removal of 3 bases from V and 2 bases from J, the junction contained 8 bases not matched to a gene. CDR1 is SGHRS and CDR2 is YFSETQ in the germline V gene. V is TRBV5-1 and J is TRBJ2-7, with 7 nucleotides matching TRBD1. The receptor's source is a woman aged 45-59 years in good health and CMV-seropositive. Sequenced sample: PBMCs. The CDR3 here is CASSSSAGGTYEQYF. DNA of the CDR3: TGCGCCAGCAGCTCCTCGGCAGGGGGTACCTACGAGCAGTACTTC. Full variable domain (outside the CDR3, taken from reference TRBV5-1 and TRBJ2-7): KAGVTQTPRYLIKTRGQQVTLSCSPISGHRSVSWYQQTPGQGLQFLFEYFSETQRNKGNFPGRFSGRQFSNSRSEMNVSTLELGDSALYLCASSSSAGGTYEQYFGPGTRLTVT.